A single sample gave rise to the 15 T cell receptor beta chains below, sequenced in a study of shared clonotypes between healthy human individuals. Here immunoSEQ multiplex PCR was the method, and the copy in TCRdb shows in-frame clones only, minus some. The data contain about 2.2 million clones, around 95% of them singletons. Positive CCR7 selection of CD45RO-negative cells yielded the naive CD8 cells, and terminally differentiated effector memory CD45RA+ cells were excluded. The source material was naive CD8+ T cells from PBMCs. The receptors shown here come from a man aged 18 to 35 in good health. Some clones in this sample may be carry-over from other donors' samples.

The genes are TRBV28 and TRBJ1-2; D may be TRBD1 (5 bases). The V gene lost 2 bases and the J gene lost 4 bases, with 11 bases spanning the gap. The CDR3 runs to 14 residues. Germline values: CDR1 MDHEN, CDR2 SYDVKM. As DNA, the CDR3 is TGTGCCAGCAGTTTAAAGGGGTGGGGCTATGGCTACACCTTC. This translates into CASSLKGWGYGYTF.

V and J are TRBV7-9 and TRBJ1-1, with D unresolved. The CDR3 runs 14 residues. V lost 5 bases and J 6 bases, leaving 16 bases between the germline ends. Germline CDR1 SEHNR, CDR2 FQNEAQ (reference sequence). The CDR3 DNA is TGTGCCAGCAGCCAACCCCTCGGGAGCGCTGAAGCTTTCTTT. Amino acids: CASSQPLGSAEAFF.

The rearrangement links TRBV27 to TRBJ1-2, with TRBD1 identical over 8 bases. The CDR3 has 14 amino acids. Germline V CDR1 and CDR2: MNHEY, SMNVEV (reference sequence). V shed 3 bases and J 4 bases; nucleotides not matched to a gene: 4. Here the CDR3 DNA reads TGTGCCAGCAGTTTCACAGGGGGGATCTATGGCTACACCTTC. Amino acids: CASSFTGGIYGYTF.

The gene calls are TRBV27 and TRBJ2-1, with D perhaps matching TRBD1 (7 bases). This CDR3 contains 19 residues. Germline V gene data show CDR1 as MNHEY and CDR2 as SMNVEV (reference sequence). The V gene lost 5 bases and the J gene lost 0 bases, with 23 bases spanning the gap. The CDR3 reads CASSTRDSLASSSYNEQFF. The CDR3 DNA sequence: TGTGCCAGCAGTACGCGGGACAGCCTAGCGTCTTCCTCCTACAATGAGCAGTTCTTC.

This chain connects TRBV5-1 to TRBJ2-1; 7 bases are a match to TRBD2. Per germline, CDR1 SGHRS and CDR2 YFSETQ. Losses at the gene ends were 0 bases for V and 12 bases for J; bases not matched to a gene: 12. The CDR3 is made up of 15 amino acids. The CDR3 is CASSLERSGGEGQFF. The DNA for the CDR3 is TGCGCCAGCAGCTTGGAACGGAGCGGAGGGGAGGGGCAGTTCTTC.

The chain joins TRBV5-1 to TRBJ1-1, with D possibly TRBD1 on 6 matching bases. Trimming removed 2 bases at V and 5 bases at J, with 16 bases between. The CDR3 is made up of 15 amino acids. Germline CDR1 and CDR2: SGHRS and YFSETQ. CDR3 sequence: CASSFFGGPGTEAFF. CDR3 nucleotides: TGCGCCAGCAGCTTTTTCGGGGGGCCGGGAACTGAAGCTTTCTTT.

J is TRBJ1-1 and V is TRBV19, with D unresolved. CDR3 length: 17 residues. Germline V gene sequence: CDR1 LNHDA, CDR2 SQIVND (reference sequence). The V gene lost 1 base and the J gene lost 3 bases, with 18 bases spanning the gap. CDR3 region: CASSIGVLGPADTEAFF. The CDR3 DNA is TGTGCCAGTAGTATAGGGGTACTTGGACCGGCGGACACTGAAGCTTTCTTT. Looking up the rest from reference TRBV19 and TRBJ1-1 gives the full variable domain: DGGITQSPKYLFRKEGQNVTLSCEQNLNHDAMYWYRQDPGQGLRLIYYSQIVNDFQKGDIAEGYSVSREKKESFPLTVTSAQKNPTAFYLCASSIGVLGPADTEAFFGQGTRLTVV.

This rearrangement joins TRBV19 to TRBJ2-7; D might be TRBD2 (6 bases). Per the germline V gene, CDR1 is LNHDA and CDR2 is SQIVND (reference sequence). The V end was cut by 4 bases, the J end by 3 bases, with 19 bases between. The CDR3 is 16 residues long. CDR3 nucleotide sequence: TGTGCCAGTAGTACCGAACCACGGGGTAGCGGCTACGAGCAGTACTTC. Translated, it gives CASSTEPRGSGYEQYF.

The genes are TRBV6-5 and TRBJ2-1; D remains ambiguous. There are 13 residues in the CDR3. Germline V lookup: CDR1 MNHEY, CDR2 SVGAGI. With 5 bases removed from V and 2 bases from J, the gap between germline ends came to 7 bases. In nucleotides, the CDR3 is TGTGCCAGCAGTGAACATCCCTACAATGAGCAGTTCTTC. Encoded protein: CASSEHPYNEQFF.

The rearrangement links TRBV6-5 to TRBJ1-1, with 7 bases matching TRBD1. The germline CDR1 and CDR2 sequences are MNHEY and SVGAGI. J was trimmed by 0 bases and V by 0 bases; bases with no gene match: 4. The CDR3 totals 16 residues. The CDR3 sequence is CASSYSPGGVNTEAFF. DNA for the CDR3: TGTGCCAGCAGTTACTCCCCAGGGGGAGTGAACACTGAAGCTTTCTTT.

The rearrangement joins TRBV15 to TRBJ1-1; D is perhaps TRBD1 (6 bases). With 5 bases removed from V and 0 bases from J, the gap between germline ends came to 13 bases. The CDR3 has 15 residues. Germline-derived CDR1 and CDR2 are LNHNV and YYDKDF (reference sequence). This chain's CDR3 is CATSFSGAMNTEAFF. CDR3 nucleotide sequence: TGTGCCACCAGCTTCTCAGGGGCAATGAACACTGAAGCTTTCTTT.

V is TRBV18 and J is TRBJ1-3; the D is unclear. The CDR3 is 17 residues long. Germline CDR1 and CDR2: KGHSH and LQKENI. V was clipped by 1 base and J by 0 bases, with 13 bases between them. CDR3 in amino acids: CASSPRESPDSGNTIYF. The CDR3 DNA sequence: TGTGCCAGCTCACCACGGGAGAGCCCTGACTCTGGAAACACCATATATTTT.

This chain links TRBV28 with TRBJ1-6, with unresolved D. Deletions cut 6 bases from V and 0 bases from J, with 6 bases between. CDR3 length equals 14 residues. Germline loops: CDR1 MDHEN, CDR2 SYDVKM. The CDR3 nucleotides read TGTGCCAGCAGCAAAGACTCCTATAATTCACCCCTCCACTTT. Translated: CASSKDSYNSPLHF.

Here the CDR3 reads CASSLMQGFNEKLFF. CDR3 nucleotide sequence: TGCGCCAGCAGCTTAATGCAGGGGTTCAACGAAAAACTGTTTTTT. The V gene is TRBV5-1, the J gene TRBJ1-4, with D maybe TRBD1 (6 bases). The CDR3 extends over 15 amino acids. Germline CDR1 SGHRS, CDR2 YFSETQ. V was cut by 2 bases and J by 8 bases, with 16 bases left in between.

The gene calls are TRBV9 and TRBJ2-7; 7 bases fit TRBD1. The CDR3 loop spans 12 amino acids. Germline V gene sequence: CDR1 SGDLS, CDR2 YYNGEE. V shed 3 bases, J shed 6 bases, and the junction held 3 bases outside the gene matches. The CDR3 nucleotides read TGTGCCAGCAGCGCGACAGGGCTCGAGCAGTACTTC. Its protein product is CASSATGLEQYF.